This TCR beta chain is from a study of control samples from healthy donors and cancer patients. From germline, CDR1 is SGDLS and CDR2 YYNGEE. The CDR3 length is 15 residues. Trimming left V 3 bases short and J 8 bases short, with 18 bases between. Using immunoSEQ multiplex PCR, the repertoire was profiled, and TCRdb retains in-frame clones only, with some absent. The sample carries approximately 150,000 clones, 70% to 90% recorded once. The chain carries TRBV9 and TRBJ1-3; D ambiguous. The sequenced sample consisted of blood. The TCR originated in a man aged 18 to 30 in good health. The CDR3 region is CASSAARRWDDTIYF. CDR3 DNA: TGTGCCAGCAGCGCCGCACGACGGTGGGATGACACCATATATTTT.